This T cell receptor (beta chain) came from a study of shared T cell receptors in the human thymus. Clones were read by immunoSEQ multiplex PCR, and TCRdb kept only the in-frame ones, dropping some. The sample holds some 640,000 clones, 80% to 90% seen once. V was cut by 0 bases and J by 11 bases, with 17 bases left in between. Germline-derived CDR1 and CDR2 are MNHEY and SMNVEV (reference sequence). This CDR3 comprises 16 residues. These records were also assigned to another study, of human thymus T cells. Turning to that study: The donor group consisted of healthy Finnish infants who were having corrective surgery for congenital heart defects. Surgeons resected thymus tissue during corrective heart surgery. Thymic and blood repertoires seemed to show skewed V and J gene use.

The rearrangement joins TRBV27 to TRBJ1-6; D unclear. The TCR was taken from a boy under three years old with a congenital heart defect. The sequencing input was thymocytes. The CDR3 here is CASSLSSVVGEAPLHF. In DNA form, the CDR3 reads TGTGCCAGCAGTTTATCGAGCGTGGTCGGGGAGGCACCCCTCCACTTT.